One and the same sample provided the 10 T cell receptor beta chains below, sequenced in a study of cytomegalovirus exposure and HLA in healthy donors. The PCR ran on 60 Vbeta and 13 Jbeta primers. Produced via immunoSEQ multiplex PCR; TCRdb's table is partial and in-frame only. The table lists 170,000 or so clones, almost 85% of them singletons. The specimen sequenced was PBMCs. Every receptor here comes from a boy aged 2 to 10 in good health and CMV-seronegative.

CDR3 in DNA: TGTGCCATCAGTGAGTCAGGTAGCGGAGTAGTCTACAATGAGCAGTTCTTC. It encodes CAISESGSGVVYNEQFF. The chain joins TRBV10-3 to TRBJ2-1; D possibly corresponds to TRBD2 (6 bases). This CDR3 spans 17 amino acids. The ends were cut back, 0 bases at V and 3 bases at J, with 15 bases in the middle. Germline V gives CDR1 ENHRY, CDR2 SYGVKD.

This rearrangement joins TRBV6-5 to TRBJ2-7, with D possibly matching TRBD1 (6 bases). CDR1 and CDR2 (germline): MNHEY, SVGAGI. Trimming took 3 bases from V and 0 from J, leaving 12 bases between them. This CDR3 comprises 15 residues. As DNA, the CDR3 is TGTGCCAGCAGTTATTTCAGGGGATTCTCCTACGAGCAGTACTTC. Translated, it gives CASSYFRGFSYEQYF.

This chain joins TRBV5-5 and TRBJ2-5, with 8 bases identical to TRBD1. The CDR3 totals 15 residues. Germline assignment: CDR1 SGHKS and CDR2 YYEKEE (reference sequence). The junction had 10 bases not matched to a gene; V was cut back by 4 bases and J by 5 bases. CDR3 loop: CASSPRQGRSETQYF. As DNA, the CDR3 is TGTGCCAGCAGCCCACGACAGGGGAGGTCGGAGACCCAGTACTTC.

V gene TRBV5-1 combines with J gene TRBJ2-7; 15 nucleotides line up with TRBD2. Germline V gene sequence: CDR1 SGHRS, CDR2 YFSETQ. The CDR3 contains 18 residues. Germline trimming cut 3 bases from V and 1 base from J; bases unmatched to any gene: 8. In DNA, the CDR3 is TGCGCCAGCAGCTCTCGTCCCGGGACTAGCGGGAGGTCCTACGAGCAGTACTTC. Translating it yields CASSSRPGTSGRSYEQYF.

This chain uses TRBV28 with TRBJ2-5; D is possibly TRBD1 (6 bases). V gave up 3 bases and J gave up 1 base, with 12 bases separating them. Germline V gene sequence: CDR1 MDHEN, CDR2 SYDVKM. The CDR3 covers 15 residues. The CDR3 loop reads CASSFLRTVQETQYF. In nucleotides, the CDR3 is TGTGCCAGCAGTTTCTTGCGGACAGTCCAAGAGACCCAGTACTTC.

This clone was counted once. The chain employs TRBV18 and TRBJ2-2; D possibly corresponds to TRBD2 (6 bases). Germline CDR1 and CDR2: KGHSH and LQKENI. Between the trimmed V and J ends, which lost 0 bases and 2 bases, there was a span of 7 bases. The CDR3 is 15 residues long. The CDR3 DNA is TGTGCCAGCTCACCACCGGGACTTAACACCGGGGAGCTGTTTTTT. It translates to CASSPPGLNTGELFF.

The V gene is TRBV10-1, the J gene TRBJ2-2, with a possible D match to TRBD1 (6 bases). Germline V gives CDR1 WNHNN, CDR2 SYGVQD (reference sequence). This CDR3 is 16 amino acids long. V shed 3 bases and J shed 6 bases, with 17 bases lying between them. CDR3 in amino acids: CASSDPDRGTAGELFF. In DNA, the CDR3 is TGCGCCAGCAGTGACCCGGATAGGGGGACCGCCGGGGAGCTGTTTTTT.

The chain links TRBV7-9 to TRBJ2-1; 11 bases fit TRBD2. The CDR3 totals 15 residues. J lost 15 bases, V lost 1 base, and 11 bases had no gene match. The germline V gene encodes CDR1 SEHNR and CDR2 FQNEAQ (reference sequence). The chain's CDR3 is CASSLVALAGGQLFF. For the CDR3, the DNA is TGTGCCAGCAGCTTAGTTGCCCTAGCGGGAGGACAACTGTTCTTC.

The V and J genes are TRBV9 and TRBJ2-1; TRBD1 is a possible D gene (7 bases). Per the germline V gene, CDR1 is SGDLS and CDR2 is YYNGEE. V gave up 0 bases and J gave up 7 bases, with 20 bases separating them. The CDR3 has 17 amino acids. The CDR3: CASSVVVSARGENEQFF. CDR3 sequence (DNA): TGTGCCAGCAGCGTAGTGGTGAGTGCCAGGGGGGAAAATGAGCAGTTCTTC.

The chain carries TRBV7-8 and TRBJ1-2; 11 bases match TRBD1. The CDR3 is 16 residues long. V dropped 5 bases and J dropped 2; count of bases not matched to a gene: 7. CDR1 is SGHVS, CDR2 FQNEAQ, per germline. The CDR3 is CASSQYGTGGNYGYTF. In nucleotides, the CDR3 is TGTGCCAGCAGCCAATACGGGACAGGGGGAAACTATGGCTACACCTTC.